This T cell receptor (beta chain) was identified during a study of blood T cell repertoires in COVID-19. The overall study: Sample material is recorded as cDNA or gDNA derived from T cells, B-cell-depleted T cells, or PBMCs.

Measured with immunoSEQ multiplex PCR; TCRdb has only the in-frame clones, and not every one. The data hold tens of thousands of clones, with 80% observed a single time. Specimen: peripheral blood. The clonotype comes from a woman in her 70s with acute or convalescent COVID-19.

The CDR3 loop is CSVEDRVKSTSLGYGYTF. CDR3 sequence (DNA): TGCAGCGTTGAAGATCGGGTTAAGAGTACGTCGCTGGGCTATGGCTACACCTTC. V is TRBV29-1 and J is TRBJ1-2, with no clear D. V shed 0 bases and J shed 4 bases, with 24 bases lying between them. Germline values: CDR1 SQVTM, CDR2 ANQGSEA. The length of the CDR3 is 18 residues. The whole variable domain, remainder taken from reference TRBV29-1 and TRBJ1-2, is SAVISQKPSRDICQRGTSLTIQCQVDSQVTMMFWYRQQPGQSLTLIATANQGSEATYESGFVIDKFPISRPNLTFSTLTVSNMSPEDSSIYLCSVEDRVKSTSLGYGYTFGSGTRLTVV.